Below, one TCR beta chain is given with its context. TRB was amplified from around 250-500 ng of blood genomic DNA. The data originate from a study of T and B cells in COVID-19 patients. CDR3 length equals 14 residues. Germline CDR1 MNHEY, CDR2 SMNVEV (reference sequence). V shed 4 bases and J shed 5 bases, with 14 bases lying between them. BIOMED2 TRB-A/B primer pools were used in multiplex TRB PCR. TCRdb used MiXCR to reprocess the multiplex PCR reads, holding one entry per CDR3 protein. The sample lists thousands of distinct CDR3 sequences; 25% to 30% were seen once. This receptor was obtained from a human donor with active COVID-19. The chain has TRBV27 and TRBJ1-1; D ambiguous. Sequences were obtained from blood. The CDR3: CASSSWTDVTEAFF. DNA of the CDR3: TGTGCCAGCAGTTCCTGGACGGACGTTACTGAAGCTTTCTTT.